This T cell receptor beta chain comes out of a study of cytomegalovirus exposure and HLA in healthy donors. In the study overall: Early released data had 80 million or so unique TCRs, all coming from HLA-typed donors. Caucasian-associated ancestry cluster membership applied to about 83% of around 400 genotyped donors. The study, taken as a whole, reports: Altogether, about 160 TCR beta chains were recorded as cytomegalovirus-associated. It was likely that a cluster of highly shared sequence variants was a sequencing artifact.

Germline assignment: CDR1 SGDLS and CDR2 YYNGEE. Between the trimmed V and J ends, which lost 0 bases and 6 bases, there was a span of 13 bases. The CDR3 runs to 14 residues. As concerns this clone: Its antigen remains unknown.

In the PCR, 60 Vbeta and 13 Jbeta primers were used. Using immunoSEQ multiplex PCR, the repertoire was profiled, and TCRdb retains in-frame clones only, with some absent. Of 95,000 to 100,000 clones listed, roughly four fifths are singletons. This chain links TRBV9 with TRBJ2-7; D uncertain. Sequencing input: PBMCs. This receptor was identified in a man between 50 and 59 years old in good health and CMV-seronegative. The CDR3 sequence is CASSVGASLSEQYF. The CDR3 nucleotides are TGTGCCAGCAGCGTAGGGGCCTCCTTGAGCGAGCAGTACTTC. The full variable domain, with the rest looked up from reference TRBV9 and TRBJ2-7, is DSGVTQTPKHLITATGQRVTLRCSPRSGDLSVYWYQQSLDQGLQFLIQYYNGEERAKGNILERFSAQQFPDLHSELNLSSLELGDSALYFCASSVGASLSEQYFGPGTRLTVT.